The rows below give T cell receptor beta chains drawn from one sample of a study of T cell responses to AZD1222 COVID-19 vaccine. Assay: immunoSEQ multiplex PCR; the TCRdb copy retains only in-frame clones and omits some. The table lists some 130,000 clones, 75% to 90% of them singletons. Material: peripheral blood, obtained on day 0 of AZD1222 vaccination. The receptors here all came from an adult in good health. The CDR3 runs from the conserved cysteine through the conserved F or W. The order of the fields is V gene, D gene, clone size, CDR3 length, J gene, CDR3 DNA, CDR3 protein. The D gene is left open where the match is weak. Size tells how often a clone was seen (once, few, many) or the class of an expanded clone, and some rows leave it out.

v_gene: TRBV19
d_gene: TRBD1
abundance: NA
len: 15
j_gene: TRBJ2-2
CDR3nt: TGTGCCAGTACCCCGGACAGGGTTGGCACCGGGGAGCTGTTTTTT
CDR3aa: CASTPDRVGTGELFF

v_gene: TRBV30
d_gene: NA
abundance: once
len: 13
j_gene: TRBJ1-2
CDR3nt: TGTGCCTGGAGTGTACAAAAGGGATGGGGCTACACCTTC
CDR3aa: CAWSVQKGWGYTF

v_gene: TRBV20-1
d_gene: NA
abundance: NA
len: 11
j_gene: TRBJ1-1
CDR3nt: TGCAGTGCTGGGCCAGACACTGAAGCTTTCTTT
CDR3aa: CSAGPDTEAFF

v_gene: TRBV24-1
d_gene: TRBD1
abundance: NA
len: 17
j_gene: TRBJ2-2
CDR3nt: TGTGCCACCAGTGATTCCGACAGGGGGACCAACACCGGGGAGCTGTTTTTT
CDR3aa: CATSDSDRGTNTGELFF

v_gene: TRBV28
d_gene: NA
abundance: NA
len: 13
j_gene: TRBJ1-1
CDR3nt: TGTGCCAGCAGTTCGAATGGACTACTGGTGGCTTTCTTT
CDR3aa: CASSSNGLLVAFF

v_gene: TRBV24-1
d_gene: TRBD1
abundance: NA
len: 15
j_gene: TRBJ2-3
CDR3nt: TGTGCCACCAGTGATCAGGGGGCCCACACAGATACGCAGTATTTT
CDR3aa: CATSDQGAHTDTQYF

v_gene: TRBV7-9
d_gene: NA
abundance: NA
len: 14
j_gene: TRBJ1-2
CDR3nt: TGTGCCAGCACCCTAGAAGCCGGGGACTATGGCTACACCTTC
CDR3aa: CASTLEAGDYGYTF

v_gene: TRBV30
d_gene: NA
abundance: NA
len: 13
j_gene: TRBJ1-5
CDR3nt: TGTGCCTGGAGTGGACAGAGTAATCAGCCCCAGCATTTT
CDR3aa: CAWSGQSNQPQHF

v_gene: TRBV27
d_gene: NA
abundance: NA
len: 15
j_gene: TRBJ2-7
CDR3nt: TGTGCCAGCAGACCCCCCACACAGAAGCCCTACGAGCAGTACTTC
CDR3aa: CASRPPTQKPYEQYF

v_gene: TRBV29-1
d_gene: TRBD1
abundance: NA
len: 14
j_gene: TRBJ2-3
CDR3nt: TGCAGCGTTGTAGGGACAGGGGTGACAGATACGCAGTATTTT
CDR3aa: CSVVGTGVTDTQYF

v_gene: TRBV11-2
d_gene: TRBD2
abundance: NA
len: 14
j_gene: TRBJ2-7
CDR3nt: TGTGCCAGCACCCAGCTAGCGGGGGTCGGGGTGCAGTACTTC
CDR3aa: CASTQLAGVGVQYF

v_gene: TRBV6-1
d_gene: NA
abundance: NA
len: 14
j_gene: TRBJ1-5
CDR3nt: TGTGCCAGCAGTGATTGGGGTGGGAATCAGCCCCAGCATTTT
CDR3aa: CASSDWGGNQPQHF

v_gene: TRBV30
d_gene: TRBD2
abundance: NA
len: 14
j_gene: TRBJ2-1
CDR3nt: TGTGCCTGGAGTAGGACTAGCGGGTACAATGAGCAGTTCTTC
CDR3aa: CAWSRTSGYNEQFF

v_gene: TRBV6-2/TRBV6-3
d_gene: TRBD2
abundance: NA
len: 16
j_gene: TRBJ2-3
CDR3nt: TGTGCCAGCAGTCTAAGACTAGCGGCCAGCACAGATACGCAGTATTTT
CDR3aa: CASSLRLAASTDTQYF

v_gene: TRBV5-1
d_gene: NA
abundance: NA
len: 14
j_gene: TRBJ1-1
CDR3nt: TGCGCCAGCAGCTTGATTACAGGGAACACTGAAGCTTTCTTT
CDR3aa: CASSLITGNTEAFF

v_gene: TRBV28
d_gene: NA
abundance: once
len: 15
j_gene: TRBJ2-7
CDR3nt: TGTGCCAGCAGTTTCGTCGGGCAGGGGAGCTACGAGCAGTACTTC
CDR3aa: CASSFVGQGSYEQYF

v_gene: TRBV21-1
d_gene: NA
abundance: NA
len: 18
j_gene: TRBJ1-2
CDR3nt: TGTGCCAGCAGCTCTCTTTCCAGGGTCGGAGGAGCTAACTATGGCTACACCTTC
CDR3aa: CASSSLSRVGGANYGYTF

v_gene: TRBV10-1
d_gene: NA
abundance: NA
len: 14
j_gene: TRBJ2-1
CDR3nt: TGCGCCAGCATTGGGCTAGCCGACCCCAATGAGCAGTTCTTC
CDR3aa: CASIGLADPNEQFF

v_gene: TRBV28
d_gene: TRBD1
abundance: NA
len: 16
j_gene: TRBJ2-7
CDR3nt: TGTGCCAGCAGTCCGTCCCGGGGGACAGGGGCATACGAGCAGTACTTC
CDR3aa: CASSPSRGTGAYEQYF

v_gene: TRBV3-1/TRBV3-2
d_gene: NA
abundance: NA
len: 17
j_gene: TRBJ2-6
CDR3nt: TGTGCCAGCAGCCAAGATTCTTCCGGGGCTGGGGCCAACGTCCTGACTTTC
CDR3aa: CASSQDSSGAGANVLTF

v_gene: TRBV28
d_gene: TRBD1
abundance: once
len: 14
j_gene: TRBJ1-5
CDR3nt: TGTGCCGGGACAGGTCCGAATAGCAATCAGCCCCAGCATTTT
CDR3aa: CAGTGPNSNQPQHF

v_gene: TRBV11-3
d_gene: TRBD2
abundance: few
len: 15
j_gene: TRBJ2-1
CDR3nt: TGTGCCAGCAGCTTAGCTAGCGGAGGGGATGGTGAGCAGTTCTTC
CDR3aa: CASSLASGGDGEQFF

v_gene: TRBV5-1
d_gene: TRBD2
abundance: NA
len: 14
j_gene: TRBJ2-7
CDR3nt: TGCGCCAGCAGCTGGACTAGCGGGAGAAGCGAGCAGTACTTC
CDR3aa: CASSWTSGRSEQYF

v_gene: TRBV11-2
d_gene: TRBD1
abundance: once
len: 13
j_gene: TRBJ2-2
CDR3nt: TGTGCCAGCAGCCACGGGACAGCCGGGGAGCTGTTTTTT
CDR3aa: CASSHGTAGELFF

v_gene: TRBV6-5
d_gene: NA
abundance: NA
len: 15
j_gene: TRBJ1-1
CDR3nt: TGTGCCAGCAGCCTCTTGACAGCCATGAACACTGAAGCTTTCTTT
CDR3aa: CASSLLTAMNTEAFF

v_gene: TRBV7-2
d_gene: TRBD2
abundance: NA
len: 14
j_gene: TRBJ2-7
CDR3nt: TGTGCCAGCAGCTTACGAGCGGGACGCTACGAGCAGTACTTC
CDR3aa: CASSLRAGRYEQYF

v_gene: TRBV19
d_gene: NA
abundance: few
len: 14
j_gene: TRBJ1-1
CDR3nt: TGTGCCAGTAGTATAACGGGGGTAGACACTGAAGCTTTCTTT
CDR3aa: CASSITGVDTEAFF

v_gene: TRBV6-5
d_gene: TRBD1
abundance: once
len: 15
j_gene: TRBJ1-5
CDR3nt: TGTGCCAGCAGTCAGGAGAGGGGGCTCAATCAGCCCCAGCATTTT
CDR3aa: CASSQERGLNQPQHF

v_gene: TRBV7-2
d_gene: NA
abundance: NA
len: 14
j_gene: TRBJ2-4
CDR3nt: TGTGCCAGCAGCTCCTGGGGGGGGCAAAACATTCAGTACTTC
CDR3aa: CASSSWGGQNIQYF

v_gene: TRBV23-1
d_gene: TRBD1
abundance: NA
len: 13
j_gene: TRBJ2-7
CDR3nt: TGCGCCAGCAGTGGGCAGGGGGCGGGCGAGCAGTACTTC
CDR3aa: CASSGQGAGEQYF

v_gene: TRBV7-8
d_gene: NA
abundance: NA
len: 14
j_gene: TRBJ1-2
CDR3nt: TGTGCCAGCAGCTTATCCCCCTCTAACTATGGCTACACCTTC
CDR3aa: CASSLSPSNYGYTF

v_gene: TRBV9
d_gene: TRBD2
abundance: NA
len: 16
j_gene: TRBJ2-2
CDR3nt: TGTGCCAGCAGCCCGGGGACTAGCGGCAACACCGGGGAGCTGTTTTTT
CDR3aa: CASSPGTSGNTGELFF

v_gene: TRBV29-1
d_gene: TRBD1
abundance: NA
len: 13
j_gene: TRBJ1-1
CDR3nt: TGCAGCGTTGAGAGGGGGCTGAACACTGAAGCTTTCTTT
CDR3aa: CSVERGLNTEAFF

v_gene: TRBV15
d_gene: NA
abundance: NA
len: 12
j_gene: TRBJ1-1
CDR3nt: TGTGCCACCAGCAGTTCGACAGGAATCGCTTTCTTT
CDR3aa: CATSSSTGIAFF

v_gene: TRBV5-6
d_gene: NA
abundance: once
len: 19
j_gene: TRBJ1-2
CDR3nt: TGTGCCAGCAGCTTGGCCACTGCCACTCCAGGTTCCCAAATTGATGGCTACACCTTC
CDR3aa: CASSLATATPGSQIDGYTF

v_gene: TRBV4-1
d_gene: TRBD1
abundance: NA
len: 15
j_gene: TRBJ1-1
CDR3nt: TGCGCCAGCAGCCACCCCGGGACAGGGGGCACTGAAGCTTTCTTT
CDR3aa: CASSHPGTGGTEAFF

v_gene: TRBV5-1
d_gene: NA
abundance: NA
len: 13
j_gene: TRBJ2-5
CDR3nt: TGCGCCAGCAGCTTGTCCGGCCCGGAGACCCAGTACTTC
CDR3aa: CASSLSGPETQYF

v_gene: TRBV15
d_gene: TRBD1
abundance: NA
len: 15
j_gene: TRBJ1-1
CDR3nt: TGTGCCACCAGCAGAGATCAGGGGGGAGGTAGTGAAGCTTTCTTT
CDR3aa: CATSRDQGGGSEAFF

v_gene: TRBV15
d_gene: NA
abundance: NA
len: 14
j_gene: TRBJ2-3
CDR3nt: TGTGCCACCAGCAGAGACCCAGGGTCCGATACGCAGTATTTT
CDR3aa: CATSRDPGSDTQYF

v_gene: TRBV15
d_gene: NA
abundance: NA
len: 17
j_gene: TRBJ2-1
CDR3nt: TGTGCCACCAGCAGAGATCGAGCGACAGGATTCTACAATGAGCAGTTCTTC
CDR3aa: CATSRDRATGFYNEQFF

v_gene: TRBV9
d_gene: TRBD2
abundance: few
len: 18
j_gene: TRBJ2-1
CDR3nt: TGTGCCAGCAGCCATACAACTAGGACTAGCGGGAGTGAGTATGAGCAGTTCTTC
CDR3aa: CASSHTTRTSGSEYEQFF

v_gene: TRBV3-1/TRBV3-2
d_gene: TRBD2
abundance: NA
len: 14
j_gene: TRBJ2-3
CDR3nt: TGTGCCAGCAGCCACGGGACTAGCGGAGATACGCAGTATTTT
CDR3aa: CASSHGTSGDTQYF

v_gene: TRBV5-4
d_gene: TRBD1
abundance: NA
len: 14
j_gene: TRBJ1-2
CDR3nt: TGTGCCAGCAGCGCCCCGACAGGGTGGTATGACTACACCTTC
CDR3aa: CASSAPTGWYDYTF

v_gene: TRBV11-2
d_gene: NA
abundance: NA
len: 13
j_gene: TRBJ1-2
CDR3nt: TGTGCCAGCAGCTTAGGTACTAACTATGGCTACACCTTC
CDR3aa: CASSLGTNYGYTF

v_gene: TRBV24-1
d_gene: TRBD2
abundance: few
len: 15
j_gene: TRBJ2-3
CDR3nt: TGTGCCACCAGTAGAGGACTAGCGGGAGCAGATACGCAGTATTTT
CDR3aa: CATSRGLAGADTQYF

v_gene: TRBV30
d_gene: NA
abundance: NA
len: 15
j_gene: TRBJ1-1
CDR3nt: TGTGCCTGGAGTGGGGTCCAGAAATCGAACACTGAAGCTTTCTTT
CDR3aa: CAWSGVQKSNTEAFF

v_gene: TRBV30
d_gene: NA
abundance: NA
len: 15
j_gene: TRBJ1-5
CDR3nt: TGTGCCTGGAACTCTGGGGGGGTCGGCAATCAGCCCCAGCATTTT
CDR3aa: CAWNSGGVGNQPQHF

v_gene: TRBV27
d_gene: NA
abundance: NA
len: 16
j_gene: TRBJ1-2
CDR3nt: TGTGCCAGCAGACCACCTAACAGGGCTTCGTTGGGGGGCTACACCTTC
CDR3aa: CASRPPNRASLGGYTF

v_gene: TRBV28
d_gene: NA
abundance: once
len: 12
j_gene: TRBJ1-2
CDR3nt: TGTGCCAGCCAATGGAGCTACTATGGCTACACCTTC
CDR3aa: CASQWSYYGYTF

v_gene: TRBV5-4
d_gene: NA
abundance: NA
len: 14
j_gene: TRBJ2-1
CDR3nt: TGTGCCAGCAGCGGGCCGAATGAGCCCCATGAGCAGTTCTTC
CDR3aa: CASSGPNEPHEQFF

v_gene: TRBV11-3
d_gene: NA
abundance: NA
len: 15
j_gene: TRBJ2-3
CDR3nt: TGTGCCAGCAGCTGGGGACTTTCCGGGGCAGATACGCAGTATTTT
CDR3aa: CASSWGLSGADTQYF

v_gene: TRBV7-9
d_gene: TRBD2
abundance: NA
len: 18
j_gene: TRBJ2-1
CDR3nt: TGTGCCAGCAGCTTAGGCCCGTGGGGGAGGGCCTCACACAATGAGCAGTTCTTC
CDR3aa: CASSLGPWGRASHNEQFF

v_gene: TRBV29-1
d_gene: NA
abundance: NA
len: 11
j_gene: TRBJ1-2
CDR3nt: TGCAGCGTTGTGGGGGCAGATGGCTACACCTTC
CDR3aa: CSVVGADGYTF

v_gene: TRBV19
d_gene: TRBD1
abundance: NA
len: 16
j_gene: TRBJ2-7
CDR3nt: TGTGCCAGTAGTATCGACTCCGGGACAGCCGTGGGGGAGCAGTACTTC
CDR3aa: CASSIDSGTAVGEQYF